The clone carrying this T cell receptor (beta chain) was observed a single time. Antigen specificity is unknown. Trimming stripped 0 bases from V and 4 bases from J, with 16 bases between. The CDR3 spans 16 residues. Germline V gene data show CDR1 as GTSNPN and CDR2 as SVGIG (reference sequence). This entry is derived from a study of T cell repertoires in cytomegalovirus infection. TCRdb used MiXCR to reprocess the reads, holding one entry per CDR3 protein. The table shows tens of thousands of distinct CDR3 sequences, with about 27% occurring only once. This chain connects TRBV30 to TRBJ2-1; D unresolved. The sequencing here drew on CD8+ T cells from cultured PBMCs, taken from culture after CMV antigen stimulation. The clonotype was recovered from a human donor in good health (CMV status not recorded). Some clones in this sample may be carry-over from other donors' samples. DNA of the CDR3: TGTGCCTGGAGTGTACGGGCCGGTACATTATACAATGAGCAGTTCTTC. It encodes CAWSVRAGTLYNEQFF.